Given below is one T cell receptor (beta chain) in context. V was clipped by 1 base and J by 7 bases, with 14 bases between them. The CDR3 consists of 16 residues. Germline V lookup: CDR1 SGHTA, CDR2 FQGTGA. This entry comes from a study of technical replicates of blood from a few donors. TCRdb keeps only in-frame clones here, not all; method: immunoSEQ multiplex PCR. The sample lists about 89,000 clones, 94% occurring once. Sequenced sample: T cells isolated from PBMCs. V gene TRBV7-3 combines with J gene TRBJ1-6, with D possibly TRBD1 on 5 matching bases. The TCR originated in a human donor in good health. In DNA form, the CDR3 reads TGTGCCAGCAGCTTAAACTCGGCAGGGAAAAATTCACCCCTCCACTTT. Its protein is CASSLNSAGKNSPLHF. Using reference TRBV7-3 and TRBJ1-6 for the parts outside the CDR3, the full variable domain is GAGVSQTPSNKVTEKGKYVELRCDPISGHTALYWYRQSLGQGPEFLIYFQGTGAADDSGLPNDRFFAVRPEGSVSTLKIQRTERGDSAVYLCASSLNSAGKNSPLHFGNGTRLTVT.